These 29 T cell receptor beta chains were sequenced from one sample in a study of beta chain features in type 1 diabetes (dated by TCRdb to the late 2010s). The library was obtained by the immunoSEQ multiplex PCR assay. The entire isolated RNA was reverse transcribed using the High Capacity cDNA Reverse Transcription Kit, and thus expressed TCRB transcripts were sequenced. Not all clones reach the TCRdb copy of this immuneACCESS table, which keeps in-frame sequences only. Checked studies attribute under half of the gap to unresolved V genes and leave the rest unexplained. Within this sample are around 26,000 clones, with about 71% of them counted one time only. The top ten clones comprise over 0.95% of the sample. These receptors have no known antigen. Points the paper makes about the study in general: A moderate but significant shortening of TCRB CDR3 length was observed in type 1 diabetes patients in all four CD4+ subsets.

The specimen sequenced was stem cell memory CD4+ T cells from blood. The cell subset or site label for this specimen denotes: stem cell-like memory CD4+ T cells. These receptors were collected from a woman between 40 and 50 years old with type 1 diabetes.

The rearrangement joins TRBV6-1 to TRBJ1-1; tentative D call: TRBD1 (5 bases). V shed 1 base and J shed 6 bases, with 9 bases lying between them. Per germline, CDR1 MNHNS and CDR2 SASEGT. This CDR3 contains 13 residues. CDR3 DNA sequence: TGTGCCAGCAGTGAAGAAGGGGAGGCTGAAGCTTTCTTT. Translated, it gives CASSEEGEAEAFF.

In this sample, this clone turned up a few times. This chain joins TRBV15 and TRBJ1-2; tentative D call: TRBD1 (5 bases). The V gene's germline CDR1 is LNHNV and CDR2 YYDKDF (reference sequence). The germline V and J ends were trimmed by 3 bases and 0 bases, with 20 bases remaining between them. This CDR3 comprises 18 residues. CDR3 region: CATSSPGSVNLPNYGYTF. In nucleotides, the CDR3 is TGTGCCACCAGCAGTCCAGGGTCCGTGAACCTACCTAACTATGGCTACACCTTC. Full variable domain (outside the CDR3, taken from reference TRBV15 and TRBJ1-2): DAMVIQNPRYQVTQFGKPVTLSCSQTLNHNVMYWYQQKSSQAPKLLFHYYDKDFNNEADTPDNFQSRRPNTSFCFLDIRSPGLGDTAMYLCATSSPGSVNLPNYGYTFGSGTRLTVV.

A few counts support this clone. This chain uses TRBV18 with TRBJ2-1, with 11 bases identical to TRBD1. Per germline, CDR1 KGHSH and CDR2 LQKENI. Losses at the gene ends were 6 bases for V and 5 bases for J; bases not matched to a gene: 3. This CDR3 region has 14 residues. DNA for the CDR3: TGTGCCAGCTCTCCGGGACAGGGGGACAATGAGCAGTTCTTC. Protein product: CASSPGQGDNEQFF.

V is TRBV30 and J is TRBJ2-1, with D unclear. The CDR3 sequence is 14 residues long. V dropped 2 bases and J dropped 1 base, with 9 bases sitting between them. Germline values: CDR1 GTSNPN, CDR2 SVGIG (reference sequence). CDR3 residues: CAWSKSESYNEQFF. In DNA form, the CDR3 reads TGTGCCTGGAGTAAAAGCGAATCCTACAATGAGCAGTTCTTC.

The V gene is TRBV4-2, the J gene TRBJ2-7, with D uncertain. The CDR3 runs to 13 residues. Trimming pared 1 base from V and 6 bases from J, leaving 10 bases between. The V gene's germline CDR1 is LGHNA and CDR2 YNFKEQ. DNA of the CDR3: TGTGCCAGCAGCCAAGGAGTCCGCCCCGAGCAGTACTTC. It specifies CASSQGVRPEQYF.

The chain employs TRBV19 and TRBJ2-3; 13 bases line up with TRBD2. The ends lost 3 bases at V and 3 bases at J; junction bases unmatched: 6. The CDR3 covers 17 residues. Germline CDR1 LNHDA, CDR2 SQIVND (reference sequence). In nucleotides, the CDR3 is TGTGCCAGTAGTATCGGACTAGCGGGAGTTTTTACAGATACGCAGTATTTT. It yields the protein CASSIGLAGVFTDTQYF.

The rearrangement uses TRBV19 and TRBJ1-5, with D possibly being TRBD1 (6 bases). Between the trimmed V and J ends, which lost 3 bases and 3 bases, there was a span of 15 bases. CDR1 and CDR2 (germline): LNHDA, SQIVND (reference sequence). The CDR3 contains 16 residues. CDR3 protein: CASSITLDRSNQPQHF. The CDR3, as DNA: TGTGCCAGTAGTATTACTCTCGACAGGTCCAATCAGCCCCAGCATTTT.

The V gene is TRBV7-2, the J gene TRBJ2-2; no clear D. Germline CDR1 reads SGHTA; CDR2 reads FQGNSA. The CDR3 is made up of 13 amino acids. V was clipped by 1 base and J by 7 bases, with 7 bases between them. The DNA of the CDR3 is TGTGCCAGCAGCTTAGTGGGCGACGGGGAGCTGTTTTTT. Its protein product is CASSLVGDGELFF.

The chain is built from TRBV5-1 and TRBJ1-3, with unresolved D. V was clipped by 3 bases and J by 4 bases, with 14 bases between them. This CDR3 contains 15 residues. From germline, CDR1 is SGHRS and CDR2 YFSETQ. The CDR3: CASSWTASGGNTIYF. DNA for the CDR3: TGCGCCAGCAGCTGGACCGCCTCGGGAGGAAACACCATATATTTT.

V is TRBV7-9 and J is TRBJ2-4; TRBD1 matches at 10 bases. There are 15 residues in the CDR3. Per the germline V gene, CDR1 is SEHNR and CDR2 is FQNEAQ (reference sequence). Trimming at V came to 5 bases and at J to 4 bases, leaving 5 bases not matched to a gene. The CDR3 region is CASSVRDRGKNIQYF. CDR3 sequence (DNA): TGTGCCAGCAGCGTCCGGGACAGGGGAAAAAACATTCAGTACTTC.

The gene calls are TRBV28 and TRBJ2-1; 12 nucleotides align to TRBD1. This CDR3 contains 16 residues. Germline CDR1 is MDHEN and CDR2 is SYDVKM. After removal of 11 bases from V and 3 bases from J, the junction contained 11 bases not matched to a gene. CDR3 in DNA: TGTGCCCTCCTGGGACAGGGGGCCGCAAGCTACAATGAGCAGTTCTTC. It encodes CALLGQGAASYNEQFF.

This clone was seen only once. V gene TRBV7-2 combines with J gene TRBJ1-1; D uncertain. CDR1 is SGHTA, CDR2 FQGNSA, per germline. The CDR3 is made up of 13 amino acids. V lost 7 bases and J lost 0, with 9 bases in between. The DNA for the CDR3 is TGTGCCAGCAAACCGCAGTTGAACACTGAAGCTTTCTTT. Translated: CASKPQLNTEAFF.

The chain combines TRBV7-2 with TRBJ2-1; the D gene is possibly TRBD2 (6 bases). The CDR3 has 17 residues. With 1 base removed from V and 3 bases from J, the gap between germline ends came to 16 bases. CDR1 and CDR2 (germline): SGHTA, FQGNSA. This CDR3 reads CASSLVSGESIYNEQFF. The CDR3 region has the DNA TGTGCCAGCAGCTTAGTTTCGGGGGAGTCTATCTACAATGAGCAGTTCTTC.

The genes are TRBV28 and TRBJ1-2, with a weak D call TRBD1 (6 bases). The germline gives CDR1 MDHEN, CDR2 SYDVKM. The CDR3 is made up of 12 amino acids. V was cut by 8 bases and J by 9 bases, with 16 bases left in between. DNA for the CDR3: TGTGCCAGCGCTGGGCAGGGGAGAAGCTACACCTTC. This encodes CASAGQGRSYTF.

This clone was found once. CDR3 nucleotides: TGTGCCAGCTCACCACAACAGGACACTGAAGCTTTCTTT. This encodes CASSPQQDTEAFF. The V call is TRBV18, the J call TRBJ1-1, with D perhaps matching TRBD1 (5 bases). Germline CDR1 and CDR2: KGHSH and LQKENI. With 1 base removed from V and 3 bases from J, the gap between germline ends came to 6 bases. CDR3 length: 13 amino acids. Looking up the rest from reference TRBV18 and TRBJ1-1 gives the full variable domain: NAGVMQNPRHLVRRRGQEARLRCSPMKGHSHVYWYRQLPEEGLKFMVYLQKENIIDESGMPKERFSAEFPKEGPSILRIQQVVRGDSAAYFCASSPQQDTEAFFGQGTRLTVV.

This clone was detected only once. The rearrangement uses TRBV5-1 and TRBJ2-5; 9 nucleotides match TRBD2. Per germline, CDR1 SGHRS and CDR2 YFSETQ. With V trimmed by 6 bases and J by 0 bases, 6 bases remained unmatched. This CDR3 region has 15 residues. The CDR3 region is CASTLLAGDQETQYF. For the CDR3, the DNA is TGCGCCAGCACCCTATTAGCGGGGGACCAAGAGACCCAGTACTTC.

Only one count was recorded for this clone. The genes are TRBV4-3 and TRBJ2-7; D possibly corresponds to TRBD2 (6 bases). CDR3 size: 15 residues. Trimming cost V 4 bases and J 4 bases, with 17 bases left between them. Germline CDR1 and CDR2: LGHNA and YSLEER. The CDR3 nucleotides are TGCGCCAGCAGCCCTTCCGTTGGCCGGGAGTACGAGCAGTACTTC. Translation: CASSPSVGREYEQYF.

The chain recombines TRBV28 with TRBJ2-1, with D perhaps matching TRBD2 (5 bases). Germline V gives CDR1 MDHEN, CDR2 SYDVKM. V was shortened by 8 bases and J by 0 bases, with 17 bases between the two germline ends. The CDR3 is made up of 16 amino acids. CDR3 nucleotide sequence: TGTGCCAGCGGATCCATTGCGGGCAGCTCCTACAATGAGCAGTTCTTC. Translated: CASGSIAGSSYNEQFF.

This chain uses TRBV7-2 with TRBJ2-1; 15 nucleotides match TRBD2. CDR3 size: 17 residues. Per the germline V gene, CDR1 is SGHTA and CDR2 is FQGNSA. With V trimmed by 0 bases and J by 6 bases, 3 bases remained unmatched. This CDR3 reads CASSLAGLAGGVNEQFF. CDR3 DNA sequence: TGTGCCAGCAGCTTAGCGGGACTAGCGGGAGGAGTCAATGAGCAGTTCTTC. Looking up the rest from reference TRBV7-2 and TRBJ2-1 gives the full variable domain: GAGVSQSPSNKVTEKGKDVELRCDPISGHTALYWYRQSLGQGLEFLIYFQGNSAPDKSGLPSDRFSAERTGGSVSTLTIQRTQQEDSAVYLCASSLAGLAGGVNEQFFGPGTRLTVL.

The chain employs TRBV30 and TRBJ1-2; 7 nucleotides agree with TRBD1. Trimming took 1 base from V and 4 from J; bases not matched to a gene: 3. The CDR3 is 13 residues long. Germline assignment: CDR1 GTSNPN and CDR2 SVGIG (reference sequence). CDR3: CAWSGTGLYGYTF. The CDR3 nucleotides are TGTGCCTGGAGTGGGACAGGCCTCTATGGCTACACCTTC.

The chain links TRBV29-1 to TRBJ1-2; maybe TRBD1 (5 bases). V lost 8 bases and J 8 bases, leaving 18 bases between the germline ends. Germline CDR1 reads SQVTM; CDR2 reads ANQGSEA. There are 12 residues in the CDR3. CDR3 in amino acids: CSTQPTVEGYTF. CDR3 coding DNA: TGCAGCACCCAACCGACAGTTGAGGGCTACACCTTC.

The rearrangement joins TRBV7-2 to TRBJ1-1; 9 bases are shared with TRBD1. The trim removed 3 bases at V and 4 bases at J, leaving 12 bases unmatched. Germline-derived CDR1 and CDR2 are SGHTA and FQGNSA. This CDR3 spans 17 amino acids. CDR3 residues: CASSFIARTGASTEAFF. CDR3 sequence (DNA): TGTGCCAGCAGCTTTATAGCAAGGACAGGGGCGAGCACTGAAGCTTTCTTT.

This clone was found once. The chain links TRBV6-5 to TRBJ2-5; TRBD1 matches 11 bases. The tail of the sequence fits TRBJ2-7 better, so the J call may be wrong. Per the germline V gene, CDR1 is MNHEY and CDR2 is SVGAGI. The CDR3 extends over 15 amino acids. CDR3 bases: TGTGCCAGCAGACCCGGGACAGGGGGGTCCTACGAGCAGTACTTC. It is translated as CASRPGTGGSYEQYF.

The rearrangement joins TRBV6-1 to TRBJ2-2; D perhaps matches TRBD2 (6 bases). Germline CDR1 and CDR2: MNHNS and SASEGT. There are 15 residues in the CDR3. V lost 6 bases to trimming and J lost 4 bases, with 15 bases between them. CDR3 residues: CASSPRVRGTGELFF. CDR3 coding DNA: TGTGCCAGCAGCCCAAGGGTGCGGGGCACCGGGGAGCTGTTTTTT.

The chain uses TRBV7-2 and TRBJ1-1, with D hard to call. V was pared by 5 bases and J by 0 bases, with 19 bases between. This CDR3 spans 17 amino acids. Germline CDR1 and CDR2: SGHTA and FQGNSA. The CDR3 nucleotides read TGTGCCAGCAGCCCCCGGGAAGGTGAGGGTGTGAACACTGAAGCTTTCTTT. Translating it yields CASSPREGEGVNTEAFF.

This clone was picked up one time. This rearrangement joins TRBV6-5 to TRBJ2-3; 8 bases align to TRBD2. The V segment lost 5 bases and the J segment 6 bases; nucleotides outside the gene matches: 10. Germline CDR1 reads MNHEY; CDR2 reads SVGAGI. The CDR3 is 15 amino acids. The CDR3 loop reads CASSPTPTGGDTQYF. CDR3 DNA sequence: TGTGCCAGCAGTCCTACCCCCACGGGGGGGGATACGCAGTATTTT.

The rearrangement joins TRBV9 to TRBJ2-2, with D maybe TRBD1 (6 bases). Germline CDR1 and CDR2: SGDLS and YYNGEE. This CDR3 is 15 amino acids long. V lost 0 bases to trimming and J lost 1 base, with 7 bases between them. Here the CDR3 reads CASSVGTVNTGELFF. CDR3 in DNA: TGTGCCAGCAGCGTAGGGACAGTGAACACCGGGGAGCTGTTTTTT. The full variable domain, in which reference TRBV9 and TRBJ2-2 provide the parts outside the CDR3, is DSGVTQTPKHLITATGQRVTLRCSPRSGDLSVYWYQQSLDQGLQFLIQYYNGEERAKGNILERFSAQQFPDLHSELNLSSLELGDSALYFCASSVGTVNTGELFFGEGSRLTVL.

V gene TRBV10-3 combines with J gene TRBJ1-1, with 11 bases that match TRBD1. J lost 6 bases, V lost 0 bases, and 6 bases had no gene match. Germline V CDR1 and CDR2: ENHRY, SYGVKD. This CDR3 is built from 16 residues. CDR3: CAISESSPGQGAEAFF. CDR3 DNA: TGTGCCATCAGTGAGTCGTCCCCGGGACAGGGGGCTGAAGCTTTCTTT.

This clone came up a few times. J is TRBJ1-4 and V is TRBV7-8; D is ambiguous. V lost 5 bases and J 7 bases, leaving 14 bases between the germline ends. The CDR3 consists of 14 residues. Germline V gene data show CDR1 as SGHVS and CDR2 as FQNEAQ. CDR3 residues: CASSPRTGFEKLFF. The CDR3 DNA reads TGTGCCAGCAGCCCTAGGACGGGGTTTGAAAAACTGTTTTTT.